Following are 31 T cell receptor beta chains from one sample sequenced in a study of graft-versus-host responses after intestinal transplantation. The antigens of these receptors remain unknown. Some clones are missing from TCRdb's copy, which holds only in-frame ones; the method was immunoSEQ multiplex PCR. Of about 100,000 clones detected, around 92% appear once; the ten largest clones hold about 0.18%. The specimen comprised unstimulated CD4+ T cells sorted from spleen or lymph node cells, sampled before transplant. Receptors were obtained from a human donor who was the organ donor for an intestinal transplant.

The chain recombines TRBV11-2 with TRBJ1-3; a weak D match, TRBD1 (6 bases). The CDR3 sequence is 15 residues long. Deletions cut 0 bases from V and 4 bases from J, with 10 bases between. Germline lookup yields CDR1 SGHAT and CDR2 FQNNGV. DNA of the CDR3: TGTGCCAGCAGCTTAGAAACAGGGATCGGAAACACCATATATTTT. Protein product: CASSLETGIGNTIYF.

This rearrangement joins TRBV5-1 to TRBJ2-7; 15 nucleotides match TRBD2. The germline CDR1 and CDR2 sequences are SGHRS and YFSETQ. This CDR3 has 16 amino acids. V trimming: 4 bases; J trimming: 4 bases; junction bases outside the gene matches: 6. The CDR3 spells CASSRGLAGGFYEQYF. Written as DNA, the CDR3 is TGCGCCAGCAGCCGGGGACTAGCGGGGGGATTTTACGAGCAGTACTTC.

J is TRBJ2-5 and V is TRBV7-9, with TRBD1 as a possible D gene (5 bases). Between the trimmed V and J ends, which lost 0 bases and 4 bases, there was a span of 15 bases. This CDR3 contains 16 residues. Germline V gives CDR1 SEHNR, CDR2 FQNEAQ (reference sequence). The chain's CDR3 is CASSLAEEVQGETQYF. Written as DNA, the CDR3 is TGTGCCAGCAGCTTAGCCGAGGAAGTTCAGGGAGAGACCCAGTACTTC.

V gene TRBV11-2 combines with J gene TRBJ1-5, with D possibly TRBD1 on 5 matching bases. Between the trimmed V and J ends, which lost 1 base and 6 bases, there was a span of 10 bases. The V gene's germline CDR1 is SGHAT and CDR2 FQNNGV. The CDR3 contains 14 residues. The CDR3 DNA is TGTGCCAGCAGCTTAGTGGGGGGAGGTCAGCCCCAGCATTTT. Translated, it gives CASSLVGGGQPQHF. Drawing the rest from reference TRBV11-2 and TRBJ1-5, the complete variable domain is EAGVAQSPRYKIIEKRQSVAFWCNPISGHATLYWYQQILGQGPKLLIQFQNNGVVDDSQLPKDRFSAERLKGVDSTLKIQPAKLEDSAVYLCASSLVGGGQPQHFGDGTRLSIL.

The chain carries TRBV5-1 and TRBJ1-4; D unresolved. The CDR3 runs 12 residues. V was shortened by 1 base and J by 10 bases, with 8 bases between the two germline ends. Germline values: CDR1 SGHRS, CDR2 YFSETQ. The CDR3 reads CASSLLAGKLFF. The CDR3 bases are TGCGCCAGCAGCTTGTTGGCGGGAAAACTGTTTTTT.

The chain combines TRBV28 with TRBJ2-7; D is unresolved. Trimming stripped 3 bases from V and 3 bases from J, with 9 bases between. This CDR3 comprises 13 residues. The V gene's germline CDR1 is MDHEN and CDR2 SYDVKM. CDR3 in amino acids: CASSLGTVYEQYF. For the CDR3, the DNA is TGTGCCAGCAGTTTGGGCACAGTCTACGAGCAGTACTTC.

This chain uses TRBV5-6 with TRBJ2-7; 9 bases agree with TRBD1. V trimming: 2 bases; J trimming: 1 base; junction bases outside the gene matches: 4. The germline CDR1 and CDR2 sequences are SGHDT and YYEEEE. The CDR3 totals 15 residues. Here the CDR3 DNA reads TGTGCCAGCAGCTTCCGGGGGACAGGGTCCTACGAGCAGTACTTC. It encodes CASSFRGTGSYEQYF.

The chain combines TRBV28 with TRBJ2-1; perhaps TRBD1 as D (5 bases). The CDR3 is made up of 13 amino acids. The germline V gene has CDR1 MDHEN and CDR2 SYDVKM. Trimming took 6 bases from V and 6 from J, leaving 12 bases between them. The CDR3 protein is CASSLDSRNEQFF. CDR3 in DNA: TGTGCCAGCAGCTTAGACAGCCGCAATGAGCAGTTCTTC.

This rearrangement joins TRBV7-8 to TRBJ1-3; the D is unclear. Between the trimmed V and J ends, which lost 0 bases and 4 bases, there was a span of 7 bases. CDR3 length equals 14 residues. The germline CDR1 and CDR2 sequences are SGHVS and FQNEAQ. The CDR3 DNA reads TGTGCCAGCAGCTTAGCGCTGAGCGGAAACACCATATATTTT. Its translation is CASSLALSGNTIYF. The full variable domain, its missing parts supplied by reference TRBV7-8 and TRBJ1-3, is GAGVSQSPRYKVAKRGQDVALRCDPISGHVSLFWYQQALGQGPEFLTYFQNEAQLDKSGLPSDRFFAERPEGSVSTLKIQRTQQEDSAVYLCASSLALSGNTIYFGEGSWLTVV.

In DNA, the CDR3 is TGTGCCAGCAGCGTCAACAGGGGTTTTAATTCACCCCTCCACTTT. It encodes CASSVNRGFNSPLHF. The V call is TRBV5-4, the J call TRBJ1-6, with 7 bases matching TRBD1. Germline-derived CDR1 and CDR2 are SGHNT and YYREEE (reference sequence). V lost 4 bases, J lost 6 bases, and 7 bases stayed unmatched. The CDR3 has 15 residues.

The rearrangement joins TRBV28 to TRBJ1-2, with 10 bases fitting TRBD1. After removal of 6 bases from V and 7 bases from J, the junction contained 5 bases not matched to a gene. The CDR3 has 13 amino acids. Germline lookup yields CDR1 MDHEN and CDR2 SYDVKM. The CDR3 nucleotides read TGTGCCAGCAGACGACAGGGGGCAGTTGGCTACACCTTC. The encoded protein is CASRRQGAVGYTF.

The chain is built from TRBV30 and TRBJ2-5; maybe TRBD1 (6 bases). This CDR3 comprises 15 residues. Germline loops: CDR1 GTSNPN, CDR2 SVGIG (reference sequence). Trimming removed 0 bases at V and 7 bases at J, with 18 bases between. The CDR3 loop is CAWSVGVGARGTQYF. The CDR3, as DNA: TGTGCCTGGAGTGTAGGGGTGGGGGCCCGGGGGACCCAGTACTTC.

This clone was observed a single time. The rearrangement uses TRBV6-1 and TRBJ2-5; weak D call: TRBD2 (6 bases). V was trimmed by 5 bases and J by 4 bases, leaving 11 bases between them. Germline V gene data show CDR1 as MNHNS and CDR2 as SASEGT. The CDR3 spans 13 residues. This chain's CDR3 is CASSQDGGETQYF. The CDR3 nucleotides read TGTGCCAGCAGTCAAGACGGGGGAGAGACCCAGTACTTC.

In this sample, this clone turned up once. The V call is TRBV7-2, the J call TRBJ1-6; TRBD1 agrees at 9 bases. The CDR3 is made up of 15 amino acids. V was clipped by 5 bases and J by 7 bases; unmatched bases: 6. In germline, CDR1 is SGHTA, CDR2 FQGNSA. DNA of the CDR3: TGTGCCAGCAGCCAAGGACAGGGGCGGAATTCACCCCTCCACTTT. This codes for CASSQGQGRNSPLHF.

V and J are TRBV4-1 and TRBJ2-1; TRBD2 matches at 12 bases. The CDR3 consists of 16 residues. J lost 2 bases, V lost 3 bases, and 2 bases had no gene match. CDR1 and CDR2 (germline): MGHRA, YSYEKL. In DNA form, the CDR3 reads TGCGCCAGCAGCCATGCTAGCGGGGGGGCCTACAATGAGCAGTTCTTC. This translates into CASSHASGGAYNEQFF.

This chain uses TRBV5-1 with TRBJ2-1, with D perhaps matching TRBD2 (6 bases). Germline V gene lookup returns CDR1 SGHRS and CDR2 YFSETQ. The V end was cut by 0 bases, the J end by 3 bases, with 7 bases between. The CDR3 extends over 14 amino acids. Here the CDR3 reads CASSLETSYNEQFF. The CDR3 nucleotides read TGCGCCAGCAGCTTGGAGACTAGCTACAATGAGCAGTTCTTC.

This chain uses TRBV29-1 with TRBJ1-4; D not resolved. V was cut by 2 bases and J by 3 bases, with 10 bases left in between. The CDR3 runs to 14 residues. Germline values: CDR1 SQVTM, CDR2 ANQGSEA. The DNA for the CDR3 is TGCAGCGTTGAAAGTCGGGAGCCTAATGAAAAACTGTTTTTT. Translating it yields CSVESREPNEKLFF.

The chain carries TRBV15 and TRBJ1-5; maybe TRBD1 (6 bases). Germline V gene lookup returns CDR1 LNHNV and CDR2 YYDKDF (reference sequence). This CDR3 spans 16 amino acids. V was clipped by 9 bases and J by 7 bases, with 25 bases between them. CDR3 DNA sequence: TGTGCCACTCTCCGTCGGGACACCTCTGAGTGCCAGCCCCAGCATTTT. This translates into CATLRRDTSECQPQHF.

The chain uses TRBV9 and TRBJ1-2; TRBD1 agrees at 7 bases. The germline V gene has CDR1 SGDLS and CDR2 YYNGEE. This CDR3 comprises 15 residues. Germline trimming cut 4 bases from V and 0 bases from J; bases unmatched to any gene: 6. CDR3 sequence (DNA): TGTGCCAGCAGCCCCGACAGGGCCTCTAACTATGGCTACACCTTC. Translating it yields CASSPDRASNYGYTF.

This chain connects TRBV18 to TRBJ2-7; D gene unclear. Per the germline V gene, CDR1 is KGHSH and CDR2 is LQKENI. The V gene lost 0 bases and the J gene lost 2 bases, with 5 bases spanning the gap. The CDR3 sequence is 13 residues long. This CDR3 is CASSPPTPYEQYF. The CDR3 region has the DNA TGTGCCAGCTCACCACCGACACCCTACGAGCAGTACTTC.

DNA of the CDR3: TGTGCCAGCAGCTTAGCAGGGGAAATTTCACCCCTCCACTTT. Protein product: CASSLAGEISPLHF. The V call is TRBV7-9, the J call TRBJ1-6; D is perhaps TRBD1 (5 bases). The CDR3 covers 14 residues. CDR1 SEHNR and CDR2 FQNEAQ come from the germline V gene (reference sequence). With 0 bases removed from V and 9 bases from J, the gap between germline ends came to 9 bases.

This chain connects TRBV28 to TRBJ1-2; D remains unclear. V lost 1 base and J lost 9, with 12 bases in between. Germline lookup yields CDR1 MDHEN and CDR2 SYDVKM. This CDR3 is built from 13 residues. CDR3 nucleotides: TGTGCCAGCAGTTTATCTGTCCCCGAGAGCTACACCTTC. It is translated as CASSLSVPESYTF.

The CDR3 DNA sequence: TGTGCCAGCAGCTTCGGTTCCTTAGGGGCCTACGAGCAGTACTTC. Its protein is CASSFGSLGAYEQYF. The chain uses TRBV7-2 and TRBJ2-7, with D possibly being TRBD1 (5 bases). Trimming cost V 3 bases and J 2 bases, with 14 bases left between them. The CDR3 has 15 residues. The germline CDR1 and CDR2 sequences are SGHTA and FQGNSA.

This chain joins TRBV28 and TRBJ1-1; D is uncertain. This CDR3 contains 11 residues. Germline-derived CDR1 and CDR2 are MDHEN and SYDVKM. V gave up 2 bases and J gave up 4 bases, with 2 bases separating them. The CDR3 protein is CASSLLTEAFF. The CDR3, as DNA: TGTGCCAGCAGTTTACTCACTGAAGCTTTCTTT.

The rearrangement joins TRBV2 to TRBJ2-6; TRBD1 aligns across 7 bases. The CDR3 spans 18 residues. Germline V lookup: CDR1 SNHLY, CDR2 FYNNEI. Trimming took 2 bases from V and 1 from J; bases not matched to a gene: 8. The CDR3 nucleotides read TGTGCCAGCAGTGAATGGGGACAGAGGGGTTCTGGGGCCAACGTCCTGACTTTC. Amino acid sequence: CASSEWGQRGSGANVLTF.

This clone appeared a few times. The V and J genes are TRBV7-9 and TRBJ2-7; 13 nucleotides align to TRBD2. The CDR3 length is 15 residues. V lost 4 bases, J lost 7 bases, and 7 bases stayed unmatched. In germline, CDR1 is SEHNR, CDR2 FQNEAQ (reference sequence). The CDR3 DNA reads as TGTGCCAGCAGCTCCGGGACTAGCGGGGCCAGGGAGCAGTACTTC. It specifies CASSSGTSGAREQYF.

This chain connects TRBV27 to TRBJ2-7; 8 positions match TRBD1. This CDR3 has 16 residues. Per the germline V gene, CDR1 is MNHEY and CDR2 is SMNVEV (reference sequence). With 6 bases clipped from V and 0 bases from J, the junction kept 10 bases outside the gene matches. The CDR3 loop reads CASRKTRTGISYEQYF. CDR3 in DNA: TGTGCCAGCAGGAAAACCCGGACAGGGATCTCCTACGAGCAGTACTTC.

The V and J genes are TRBV4-1 and TRBJ2-1, with TRBD2 identical over 13 bases. Germline V CDR1 and CDR2: MGHRA, YSYEKL. Losses at the gene ends were 0 bases for V and 4 bases for J; bases not matched to a gene: 9. The CDR3 totals 19 residues. CDR3 residues: CASSQEVRLAGGRYNEQFF. In DNA form, the CDR3 reads TGCGCCAGCAGCCAAGAAGTGCGACTAGCGGGGGGAAGGTACAATGAGCAGTTCTTC.

V usage is TRBV4-2 and J usage is TRBJ1-1, with D possibly matching TRBD1 (5 bases). Germline values: CDR1 LGHNA, CDR2 YNFKEQ. CDR3 length equals 15 residues. Trimming removed 0 bases at V and 5 bases at J, with 13 bases between. This CDR3 is CASSQDSGGRTEAFF. DNA for the CDR3: TGTGCCAGCAGCCAAGATAGCGGGGGGAGAACTGAAGCTTTCTTT.

CDR3 in DNA: TGTGCCAGCAGTCTCTATACTGGCTACACCTTC. Its protein product is CASSLYTGYTF. The genes are TRBV6-6 and TRBJ1-2; D is uncertain. Per the germline V gene, CDR1 is MNHNY and CDR2 is SVGAGI (reference sequence). V gave up 5 bases and J gave up 7 bases, with 8 bases separating them. The CDR3 is 11 amino acids.

J is TRBJ2-2 and V is TRBV7-2; the D gene is possibly TRBD2 (6 bases). CDR1 and CDR2 from the germline V gene are SGHTA and FQGNSA. Trimming pared 6 bases from V and 4 bases from J, leaving 12 bases between. This CDR3 has 14 residues. CDR3: CASSSGHSTGELFF. DNA of the CDR3: TGTGCCAGCAGTAGCGGACATTCCACCGGGGAGCTGTTTTTT.